Sequencing of this T cell receptor beta chain was carried out in a study of shared clonotypes between healthy human individuals (dated by TCRdb to 2019 to 2021). With regard to the full study: The cohort included three men and a couple of women between 18 and 49 years of age. Blood TCR repertoires of roughly five healthy adults were deeply sequenced to estimate repertoire size and the extent of clonotype sharing between individuals. To increase sequencing depth and limit assay-specific biases, different laboratories used diverse techniques to prepare libraries and sequence TCR repertoires. Per donor, leukapheresis produced somewhere between about 0.85 and 8.9 billion PBMCs.

Comment on this clone: This clone's antigen is unknown. Per-base quality was not reported, and no clone a single base away is much larger than it.

Using the deep immunoSEQ assay, TCR CDR3 regions were amplified from genomic DNA by multiplex PCR. Genomic DNA extracted from each cell subset was distributed evenly over all wells of several immunoSEQ 96-well plates, and each plate served as one replicate. For unsorted PBMC, each replicate PCR was loaded with about 280 ng genomic DNA, equivalent to 30,000 or so T cell genomes. Ten immunoSEQ deep assay plates were used to sequence the unsorted PBMC genomic DNA. The purified libraries were quantified using a Qubit 3.0 fluorometer, sized with a Bioanalyzer 2100, and then quantified again using the KAPA Library Quantification kit. Each immunoSEQ 96-well plate was sequenced on its own single-read 150-cycle Illumina NextSeq 550 flow cell. The study's processing was this. Because the immunoSEQ output included only junctional sequences and no quality scores, the filtering could not be the same as the filtering used for full-length reads. To assign V/J genes and CDR3, sequences were annotated using PyIR, a Python wrapper for IgBLAST v1.9, with IMGT germline references. Reads were filtered out if the reads had weak V/J assignments (E-value above 1e-6), no CDR3, stop codons, out-of-frame junctions, or ambiguous translated residues. A V3J clonotype was defined by an identical inferred V gene, J gene, and CDR3 amino acid sequence. The percentage overlap between two repertoires was calculated by dividing the number of shared unique clonotypes by the size of the smaller repertoire. Richness of each repertoire was evaluated using RTK rarefaction, the Chao1 estimator, and Recon v2.1 estimates of unobserved clonotypes. TCRdb re-hosts the immuneACCESS table, in-frame sequences only. Its copies lack some clones; in the studies checked, an unresolved V gene accounts for under half of them, and the cause for the rest is not known. V and J calls and clone size are as listed in that table; D and trimming were resolved from the DNA. The sample table contains about 480,000 clones; only one count was recorded for 79% of them. 10% to 15% of the sample is in the top ten clones.

What the study reported, not specific to this receptor: Only blood was sampled, and tissue TCR repertoires likely differ from those in blood. The small number of donors limited the genetic and exposure-history diversity represented. Pairwise subsampling indicated that sequencing depth was expected to affect the degree of clonotype sharing among donors.

The CDR3 holds 13 amino acids from the cysteine to the phenylalanine. Of the read, only the CDR3 DNA is kept; its 39 bases are in frame from base 1. V and J are truncated by 6 bases and 4 bases respectively, leaving an intervening sequence of 10 bases. CDR1 and CDR2 (LNHDA, SQIVND) derive from the germline V gene (reference sequence). Healthy HIV-negative adults with no recently reported acute infections or vaccinations were included as donors. Every donor was a Caucasian adult residing in Nashville, Tennessee, USA. For unsorted samples, around 90 million PBMCs were counted, and genomic DNA was extracted using the QIAamp DNA Blood Mini kit. After blood collection by leukapheresis, PBMCs were isolated using Ficoll-Histopaque density gradient centrifugation and then cryopreserved in the vapor phase of liquid nitrogen.

This sequence was found in a woman in her thirties or forties in good health. Some clones in this sample may be carry-over from other donors' samples. The sample taken for sequencing was PBMCs. Here the chain combines TRBV19 and TRBJ1-3; no D segment can be confidently identified. The CDR3 protein is CASRTSSGNTIYF. The DNA reads as follows: TGTGCCAGTAGAACCTCTTCCGGAAACACCATATATTTT.